These 9 T cell receptor beta chains originate from one sample sequenced in a study of control samples from healthy donors and cancer patients. Repertoires were generated with immunoSEQ multiplex PCR, while TCRdb's copy carries only in-frame clones and drops some. The table lists 45,000 to 60,000 clones, around 95% of them singletons. Sequences were obtained from blood. The receptors shown here come from a man younger than 45 in good health.

The chain is built from TRBV6-2 or TRBV6-3 and TRBJ2-3, with 14 bases fitting TRBD2. The germline V gene encodes CDR1 MNHEY and CDR2 SVGEGT. J gave up 0 bases and V 5 bases, and 10 bases lay outside the gene matches. This CDR3 has 19 amino acids. In nucleotides, the CDR3 is TGTGCCAGCAGTCCCCCCATGGGACTAGCGGGGGTGAGCACAGATACGCAGTATTTT. Translated, it gives CASSPPMGLAGVSTDTQYF.

In the case of this clone: Other DNA sequences from this sample encode an identical CDR3 as well. This chain connects TRBV25-1 to TRBJ1-1, with D unclear. In germline, CDR1 is MGHDK, CDR2 SYGVNS. The length of the CDR3 is 12 residues. Trimming left V 0 bases short and J 2 bases short, with 1 base between. CDR3 in amino acids: CASSEYNTEAFF. The DNA of the CDR3 is TGTGCCAGCAGTGAATACAACACTGAAGCTTTCTTT.

This clone has just one count. This chain connects TRBV4-1 to TRBJ2-4; D not certain. This CDR3 has 14 residues. With 6 bases removed from V and 0 bases from J, the gap between germline ends came to 9 bases. The germline V gene has CDR1 MGHRA and CDR2 YSYEKL. CDR3 in DNA: TGCGCCAGCAGAGATGGGCTAGCCAAAAACATTCAGTACTTC. It specifies CASRDGLAKNIQYF.

In this sample, this clone turned up a few times. This chain joins TRBV6-6 and TRBJ1-5; TRBD1 aligns across 7 bases. Trimming cost V 6 bases and J 3 bases; bases outside gene matches: 5. This CDR3 has 14 amino acids. Germline V gene sequence: CDR1 MNHNY, CDR2 SVGAGI (reference sequence). The CDR3 here is CASRYRGDNQPQHF. Written as DNA, the CDR3 is TGTGCCAGCAGGTACAGGGGTGACAATCAGCCCCAGCATTTT.

The chain carries TRBV27 and TRBJ2-3; D is undetermined. Germline V lookup: CDR1 MNHEY, CDR2 SMNVEV (reference sequence). The ends were cut back, 3 bases at V and 2 bases at J, with 12 bases in the middle. The CDR3 covers 15 residues. The CDR3 loop reads CASSLESPYTDTQYF. For the CDR3, the DNA is TGTGCCAGCAGTTTGGAGAGCCCCTACACAGATACGCAGTATTTT.

The gene calls are TRBV5-4 and TRBJ2-7, with TRBD2 identical over 10 bases. The CDR3 runs to 18 residues. V was clipped by 6 bases and J by 4 bases; unmatched bases: 19. Germline V CDR1 and CDR2: SGHNT, YYREEE (reference sequence). This chain's CDR3 is CASTSLGGLAGEGYEQYF. CDR3 bases: TGTGCCAGCACCTCACTCGGGGGGCTAGCGGGAGAGGGTTACGAGCAGTACTTC.

The gene calls are TRBV11-2 and TRBJ2-2; TRBD2 agrees at 8 bases. The V segment lost 4 bases and the J segment 7 bases; nucleotides outside the gene matches: 2. Germline V lookup: CDR1 SGHAT, CDR2 FQNNGV. This CDR3 is 13 amino acids long. The CDR3 sequence is CASSSAGGGELFF. CDR3 nucleotide sequence: TGTGCCAGCAGCTCCGCGGGGGGCGGGGAGCTGTTTTTT. The complete variable domain, with remaining parts taken from reference TRBV11-2 and TRBJ2-2, reads EAGVAQSPRYKIIEKRQSVAFWCNPISGHATLYWYQQILGQGPKLLIQFQNNGVVDDSQLPKDRFSAERLKGVDSTLKIQPAKLEDSAVYLCASSSAGGGELFFGEGSRLTVL.

This sequence joins TRBV7-9 and TRBJ2-3; TRBD1 agrees at 8 bases. Germline assignment: CDR1 SEHNR and CDR2 FQNEAQ (reference sequence). The trim removed 4 bases at V and 0 bases at J, leaving 6 bases unmatched. The CDR3 sequence is 16 residues long. In DNA form, the CDR3 reads TGTGCCAGCAGCTCGCTATGGACAGGGAGCACAGATACGCAGTATTTT. Its protein is CASSSLWTGSTDTQYF.

V and J are TRBV6-1 and TRBJ1-5; no firm D call. There are 15 residues in the CDR3. V lost 6 bases and J 3 bases, leaving 15 bases between the germline ends. The germline V gene has CDR1 MNHNS and CDR2 SASEGT. The CDR3 loop reads CASRSGGNDNQPQHF. The CDR3 DNA is TGTGCCAGCAGGTCGGGAGGTAACGACAATCAGCCCCAGCATTTT.